One and the same sample provided the 3 T cell receptor beta chains below, sequenced in a study of control samples from healthy donors and cancer patients. Profiled with immunoSEQ multiplex PCR; TCRdb holds only in-frame clones, not every one. The sample has roughly 150,000 clones, 85% to 90% seen once. The sequencing input was blood. These receptors all come from a man aged 18 to 30 in good health.

This clone has a handful of counts. J is TRBJ1-5 and V is TRBV19; D ambiguous. Germline assignment: CDR1 LNHDA and CDR2 SQIVND (reference sequence). There are 13 residues in the CDR3. The V gene lost 4 bases and the J gene lost 5 bases, with 9 bases spanning the gap. CDR3: CASSNVKHQPQHF. The CDR3 DNA is TGTGCCAGTAGTAATGTTAAGCATCAGCCCCAGCATTTT.

This clone occurred once. The chain is built from TRBV4-3 and TRBJ2-7, with TRBD1 identical over 7 bases. V dropped 2 bases and J dropped 6; count of bases not matched to a gene: 4. There are 13 residues in the CDR3. The germline gives CDR1 LGHNA, CDR2 YSLEER. The CDR3 loop is CASSQPPGGEQYF. The CDR3 DNA is TGCGCCAGCAGCCAACCCCCAGGGGGCGAGCAGTACTTC.

The CDR3 protein is CASSRDQPQHF. CDR3 nucleotides: TGTGCCAGCAGCCGCGATCAGCCCCAGCATTTT. V gene TRBV7-9 combines with J gene TRBJ1-5; no firm D call. The germline V gene has CDR1 SEHNR and CDR2 FQNEAQ (reference sequence). The CDR3 extends over 11 amino acids. The germline V and J ends were trimmed by 5 bases and 5 bases, with 4 bases remaining between them. Full variable domain (missing parts from reference TRBV7-9 and TRBJ1-5): DTGVSQNPRHKITKRGQNVTFRCDPISEHNRLYWYRQTLGQGPEFLTYFQNEAQLEKSRLLSDRFSAERPKGSFSTLEIQRTEQGDSAMYLCASSRDQPQHFGDGTRLSIL.